This TCR beta chain derives from a study of blood T cells in healthy people across ages. Background on the study: In model experiments, template switching was able to capture about one barcoded beta molecule for every two T cells that were present.

The use of a sample-barcoded 5' primer and a J-beta primer mix characterized a second PCR of about 7 to 12 cycles. TCRdb used MiXCR to reprocess the 5' RACE reads, holding one entry per CDR3 protein. The data contain more than 500,000 distinct CDR3 sequences, approximately 27% of them singletons. About this clonotype: Its antigen is still unknown.

Findings of the study overall: A roughly linear fall in TCR beta diversity per million T cells was seen with increasing age. Whereas aged donors had fewer naive CD4+ cells, long-lived donors had more of them and higher diversity.

Per sample, no less than 5.5 micrograms of total RNA were extracted. Germline V gene lookup returns CDR1 SNHLY and CDR2 FYNNEI. The V gene end was trimmed by 8 bases and the J gene end by 6 bases; junction bases not matched to a gene: 13. The CDR3 is 15 residues long. The sample comprised blood. The rearrangement links TRBV2 to TRBJ1-5, with TRBD1 identical over 7 bases. The TCR sequence derives from a woman in her 70s in good health. In DNA form, the CDR3 reads TGTGCCAGCCGATCTTCCCGGGACAGTAGTCAGCCCCAGCATTTT. As protein: CASRSSRDSSQPQHF.